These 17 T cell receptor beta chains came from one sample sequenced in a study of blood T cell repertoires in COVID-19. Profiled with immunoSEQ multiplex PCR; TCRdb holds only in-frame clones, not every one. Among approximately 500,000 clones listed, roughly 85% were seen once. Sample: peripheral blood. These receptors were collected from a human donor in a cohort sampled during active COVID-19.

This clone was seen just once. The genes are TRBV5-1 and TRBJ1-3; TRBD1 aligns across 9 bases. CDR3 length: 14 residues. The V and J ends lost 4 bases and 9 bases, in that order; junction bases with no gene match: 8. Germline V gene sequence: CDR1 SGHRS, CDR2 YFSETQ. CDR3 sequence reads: CASSVGTGSPTIYF. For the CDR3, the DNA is TGCGCCAGCAGCGTCGGGACAGGGAGCCCCACCATATATTTT.

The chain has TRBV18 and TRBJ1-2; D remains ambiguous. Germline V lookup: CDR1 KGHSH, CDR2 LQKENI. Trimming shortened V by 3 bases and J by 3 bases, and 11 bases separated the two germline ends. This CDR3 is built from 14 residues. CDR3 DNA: TGTGCCAGCTCACCGCCCGGGAACCACTATGGCTACACCTTC. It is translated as CASSPPGNHYGYTF.

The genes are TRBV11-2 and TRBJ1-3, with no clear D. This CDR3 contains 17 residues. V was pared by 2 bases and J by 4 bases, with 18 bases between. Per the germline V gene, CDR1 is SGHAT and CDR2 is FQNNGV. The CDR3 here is CASSLSRSYASGNTIYF. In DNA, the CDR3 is TGTGCCAGCAGCTTATCGAGAAGTTACGCTTCCGGAAACACCATATATTTT. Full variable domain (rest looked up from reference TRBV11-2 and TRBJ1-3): EAGVAQSPRYKIIEKRQSVAFWCNPISGHATLYWYQQILGQGPKLLIQFQNNGVVDDSQLPKDRFSAERLKGVDSTLKIQPAKLEDSAVYLCASSLSRSYASGNTIYFGEGSWLTVV.

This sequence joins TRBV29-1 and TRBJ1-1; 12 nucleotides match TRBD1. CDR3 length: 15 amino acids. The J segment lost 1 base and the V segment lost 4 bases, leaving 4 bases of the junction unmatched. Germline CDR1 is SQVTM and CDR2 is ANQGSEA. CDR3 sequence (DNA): TGCAGCGTTGTGGGGACAGGGGGCAGGAACACTGAAGCTTTCTTT. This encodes CSVVGTGGRNTEAFF.

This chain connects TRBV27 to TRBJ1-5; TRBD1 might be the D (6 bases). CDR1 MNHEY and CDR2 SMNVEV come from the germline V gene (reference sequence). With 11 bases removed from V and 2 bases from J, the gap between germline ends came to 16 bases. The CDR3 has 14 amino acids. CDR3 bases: TGTGCCTATTGGGGGGGCGAGTGCAATCAGCCCCAGCATTTT. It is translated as CAYWGGECNQPQHF.

DNA of the CDR3: TGTGCCAGCAGTGAATTTAGCGGGGCGAGTTGGGAGACCCAGTACTTC. Its translation is CASSEFSGASWETQYF. The chain has TRBV6-1 and TRBJ2-5; TRBD2 matches at 8 bases. The CDR3 loop spans 16 amino acids. Losses at the gene ends were 2 bases for V and 5 bases for J; bases not matched to a gene: 10. Germline assignment: CDR1 MNHNS and CDR2 SASEGT.

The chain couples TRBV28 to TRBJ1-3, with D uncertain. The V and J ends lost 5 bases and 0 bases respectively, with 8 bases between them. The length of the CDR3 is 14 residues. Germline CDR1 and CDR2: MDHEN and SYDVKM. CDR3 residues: CASSVSFSGNTIYF. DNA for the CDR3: TGTGCCAGCAGTGTATCGTTCTCTGGAAACACCATATATTTT.

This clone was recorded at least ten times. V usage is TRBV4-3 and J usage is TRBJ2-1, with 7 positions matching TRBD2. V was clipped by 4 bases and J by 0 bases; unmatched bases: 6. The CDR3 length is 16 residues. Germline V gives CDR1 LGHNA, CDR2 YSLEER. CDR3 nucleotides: TGCGCCAGCAGCCTCAAAGCGGGATTCTCCTACAATGAGCAGTTCTTC. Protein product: CASSLKAGFSYNEQFF.

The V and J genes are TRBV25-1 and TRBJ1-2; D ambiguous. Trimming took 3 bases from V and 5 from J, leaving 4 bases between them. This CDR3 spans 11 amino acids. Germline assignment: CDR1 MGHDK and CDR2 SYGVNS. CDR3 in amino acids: CASSDAYGYTF. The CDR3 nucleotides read TGTGCCAGCAGTGACGCGTATGGCTACACCTTC.

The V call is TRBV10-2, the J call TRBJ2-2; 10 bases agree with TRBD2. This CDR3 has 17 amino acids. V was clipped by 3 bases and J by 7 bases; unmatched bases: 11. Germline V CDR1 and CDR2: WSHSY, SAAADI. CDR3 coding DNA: TGCGCCAGCAGTGACCCCCGAGCGGGAGGGGCAGGCGGGGAGCTGTTTTTT. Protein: CASSDPRAGGAGGELFF.

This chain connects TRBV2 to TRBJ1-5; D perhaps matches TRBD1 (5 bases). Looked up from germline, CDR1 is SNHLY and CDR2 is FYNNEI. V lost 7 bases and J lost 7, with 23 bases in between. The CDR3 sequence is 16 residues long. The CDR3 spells CASTEGGVGGGQPQHF. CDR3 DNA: TGTGCCAGCACCGAAGGAGGGGTTGGGGGAGGGCAGCCCCAGCATTTT.

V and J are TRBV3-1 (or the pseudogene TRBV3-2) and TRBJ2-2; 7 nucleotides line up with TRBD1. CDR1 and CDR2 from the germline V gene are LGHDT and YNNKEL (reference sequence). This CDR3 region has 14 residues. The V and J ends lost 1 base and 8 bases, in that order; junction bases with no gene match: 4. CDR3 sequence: CASSQGQGGGELFF. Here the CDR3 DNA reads TGTGCCAGCAGCCAAGGACAGGGTGGTGGGGAGCTGTTTTTT.

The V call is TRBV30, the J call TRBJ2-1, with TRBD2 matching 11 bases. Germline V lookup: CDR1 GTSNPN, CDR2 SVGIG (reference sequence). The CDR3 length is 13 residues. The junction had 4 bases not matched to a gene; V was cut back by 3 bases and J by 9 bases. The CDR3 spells CAWRLAGVGEQFF. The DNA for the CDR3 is TGTGCCTGGAGACTAGCGGGAGTAGGTGAGCAGTTCTTC.

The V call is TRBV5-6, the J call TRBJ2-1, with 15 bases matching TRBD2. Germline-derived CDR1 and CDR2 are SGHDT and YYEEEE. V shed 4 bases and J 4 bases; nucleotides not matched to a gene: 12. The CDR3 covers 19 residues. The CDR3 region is CASSPWTSGRGGLYNEQFF. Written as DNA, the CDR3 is TGTGCCAGCAGCCCCTGGACTAGCGGGAGGGGGGGCCTTTACAATGAGCAGTTCTTC.

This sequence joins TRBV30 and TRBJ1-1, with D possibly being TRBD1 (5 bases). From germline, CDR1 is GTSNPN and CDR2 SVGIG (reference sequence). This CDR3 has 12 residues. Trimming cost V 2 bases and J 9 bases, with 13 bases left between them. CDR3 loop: CAWSILPGKAFF. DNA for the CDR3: TGTGCCTGGAGTATATTACCAGGGAAAGCTTTCTTT.

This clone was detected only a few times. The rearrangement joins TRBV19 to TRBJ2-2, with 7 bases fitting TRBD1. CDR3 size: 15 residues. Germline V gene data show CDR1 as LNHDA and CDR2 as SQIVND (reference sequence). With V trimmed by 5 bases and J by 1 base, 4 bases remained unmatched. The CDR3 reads CASSWDSLNTGELFF. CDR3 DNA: TGTGCCAGTAGTTGGGACAGCTTGAACACCGGGGAGCTGTTTTTT.

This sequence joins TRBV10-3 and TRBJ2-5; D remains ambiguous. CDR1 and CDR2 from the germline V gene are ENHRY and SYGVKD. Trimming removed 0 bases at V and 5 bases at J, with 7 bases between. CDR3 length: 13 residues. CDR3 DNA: TGTGCCATCAGTGAGTCCTCTCGGGAGACCCAGTACTTC. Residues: CAISESSRETQYF.